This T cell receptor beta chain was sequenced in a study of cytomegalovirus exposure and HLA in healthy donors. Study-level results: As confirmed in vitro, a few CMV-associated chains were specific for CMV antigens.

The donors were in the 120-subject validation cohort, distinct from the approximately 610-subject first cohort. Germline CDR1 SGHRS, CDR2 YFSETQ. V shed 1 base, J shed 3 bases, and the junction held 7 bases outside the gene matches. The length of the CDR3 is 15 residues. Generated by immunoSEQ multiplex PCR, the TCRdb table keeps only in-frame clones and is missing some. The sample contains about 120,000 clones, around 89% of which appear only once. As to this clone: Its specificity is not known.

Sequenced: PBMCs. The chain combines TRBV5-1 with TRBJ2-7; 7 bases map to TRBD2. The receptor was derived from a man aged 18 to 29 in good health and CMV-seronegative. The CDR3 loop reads CASSLTGTNYYEQYF. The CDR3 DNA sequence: TGCGCCAGCAGCTTGACCGGGACTAACTACTACGAGCAGTACTTC.